A selection of T cell receptor beta chains follows, all from one sample in a study of vaccination effects on CD4 cells after COVID-19. Method: immunoSEQ multiplex PCR; TCRdb's copy keeps in-frame clones and lacks some. The sample includes 75,000 to 100,000 clones, over 75% seen only once; the top ten take 1.1%. These receptors have no identified antigens. The material sequenced was CD4+ T cells from PBMCs cultured with HCoV-OC43 spike peptides, taken after COVID-19 vaccination. These receptors all stem from a human donor who received a COVID-19 vaccine. Both conserved end residues are part of each CDR3. The D gene is left open where the match is weak. Part of the rows lack a size; the others show once, few, many or a class for expanded clones.

D: TRBD1; J: TRBJ2-5; V: TRBV18; size: NA; DNA: TGTGCCAGCTCCTCTGGACAGGGGGAGACCCAGTACTTC; CDR3: CASSSGQGETQYF
D: NA; J: TRBJ1-3; V: TRBV25-1; size: NA; DNA: TGTGCCAGCAGTGACACCGGGGGCTCTGGAAACACCATATATTTT; CDR3: CASSDTGGSGNTIYF
D: NA; J: TRBJ2-6; V: TRBV5-6; size: NA; DNA: TGTGCCAGCAGCTCTTACAGGGAAAACTCTGGGGCCAACGTCCTGACTTTC; CDR3: CASSSYRENSGANVLTF
D: NA; J: TRBJ2-5; V: TRBV18; size: NA; DNA: TGTGCCAGCTCACCAGGATTCCAAGAGACCCAGTACTTC; CDR3: CASSPGFQETQYF
D: NA; J: TRBJ1-5; V: TRBV19; size: NA; DNA: TGTGCCAGTAGTATTAGGGCAGGGAATAGCAATCAGCCCCAGCATTTT; CDR3: CASSIRAGNSNQPQHF
D: TRBD1; J: TRBJ2-1; V: TRBV10-3; size: once; DNA: TGTGCCATCAGGCAGGGGGCCCCCTACAATGAGCAGTTCTTC; CDR3: CAIRQGAPYNEQFF
D: NA; J: TRBJ2-2; V: TRBV19; size: NA; DNA: TGTGCCAGTAGGCCCACCGGGAACACGAACACCGGGGAGCTGTTTTTT; CDR3: CASRPTGNTNTGELFF
D: TRBD2; J: TRBJ2-1; V: TRBV15; size: NA; DNA: TGTGCCACCAGAGGGAGGGGTAGCGGGGGCGGCAATGAGCAGTTCTTC; CDR3: CATRGRGSGGGNEQFF
D: NA; J: TRBJ2-3; V: TRBV7-3; size: few; DNA: TGTGCCAGCAGCTTGGGGGTGGGGGGCCCTACCGGTGATACGCAGTATTTT; CDR3: CASSLGVGGPTGDTQYF
D: NA; J: TRBJ1-2; V: TRBV5-5; size: NA; DNA: TGTGCCAGCAGCTTAGGAGGACCCTGGGGCTATGGCTACACCTTC; CDR3: CASSLGGPWGYGYTF
D: NA; J: TRBJ2-2; V: TRBV6-4; size: NA; DNA: TGTGCCAGCAACCCGGGACACTCGAACACCGGGGAGCTGTTTTTT; CDR3: CASNPGHSNTGELFF
D: NA; J: TRBJ2-3; V: TRBV10-3; size: once; DNA: TGTGCCATCAGAGGGGGAGCCGATACGCAGTATTTT; CDR3: CAIRGGADTQYF
D: NA; J: TRBJ2-5; V: TRBV7-2; size: NA; DNA: TGTGCCAGCAGCAGAAGGGACCAGCACCAAGAGACCCAGTACTTC; CDR3: CASSRRDQHQETQYF
D: NA; J: TRBJ2-2; V: TRBV5-1; size: NA; DNA: TGCGCCAGCAGCTCGACTGTGGCATCCGGGAACACCGGGGAGCTGTTTTTT; CDR3: CASSSTVASGNTGELFF
D: NA; J: TRBJ1-1; V: TRBV7-9; size: NA; DNA: TGTGCCAGCAGCGTAACATCATACACTGAAGCTTTCTTT; CDR3: CASSVTSYTEAFF
D: NA; J: TRBJ2-2; V: TRBV5-1; size: NA; DNA: TGCGCCAGCAGCGAAACAGGGCTTAGGACCACCGGGGAGCTGTTTTTT; CDR3: CASSETGLRTTGELFF
D: TRBD1; J: TRBJ1-4; V: TRBV6-1; size: NA; DNA: TGTGCCAGCAGTGTTGGTCTCGGGACAGGGGGGGAAAAACTGTTTTTT; CDR3: CASSVGLGTGGEKLFF
D: NA; J: TRBJ2-5; V: TRBV19; size: NA; DNA: TGTGCCAGGGCAGGAGACTGGGGAGAGACCCAGTACTTC; CDR3: CARAGDWGETQYF
D: NA; J: TRBJ2-4; V: TRBV3-1/TRBV3-2; size: NA; DNA: TGTGCCAGCAGCCCCTACCTCGAGGACATTCAGTACTTC; CDR3: CASSPYLEDIQYF
D: NA; J: TRBJ1-5; V: TRBV30; size: NA; DNA: TGTGCCTGGAGTGTACTCGGGGTTCGGTCTTATAGCAATCAGCCCCAGCATTTT; CDR3: CAWSVLGVRSYSNQPQHF
D: TRBD1; J: TRBJ1-2; V: TRBV5-6; size: NA; DNA: TGTGCCAGCAGCTACCGGGACAGAGCTAACTATGGCTACACCTTC; CDR3: CASSYRDRANYGYTF
D: NA; J: TRBJ2-5; V: TRBV14; size: once; DNA: TGTGCCAGCAGCCAAAATGGACAAAAGGAGACCCAGTACTTC; CDR3: CASSQNGQKETQYF
D: NA; J: TRBJ1-2; V: TRBV5-8; size: NA; DNA: TGTGCCAGCAGCTTGTTCTCAGGCCCGCTTAACTATGGCTACACCTTC; CDR3: CASSLFSGPLNYGYTF
D: NA; J: TRBJ2-3; V: TRBV19; size: NA; DNA: TGTGCCAGTAGTACGGTAGCCTGGACAGATACGCAGTATTTT; CDR3: CASSTVAWTDTQYF
D: NA; J: TRBJ2-2; V: TRBV23-1; size: NA; DNA: TGCGCCAGCAGTCGGGTTCACGGAGGCGCGAACACCGGGGAGCTGTTTTTT; CDR3: CASSRVHGGANTGELFF
D: NA; J: TRBJ1-2; V: TRBV24-1; size: NA; DNA: TGTGCCACCAGTGATTCAGGTGTACGGGGCTACACCTTC; CDR3: CATSDSGVRGYTF
D: NA; J: TRBJ2-5; V: TRBV27; size: NA; DNA: TGTGCCAGCAGTTTATCCTCCGCTCGATGGGGGGGGCGGGAGACCCAGTACTTC; CDR3: CASSLSSARWGGRETQYF
D: TRBD2; J: TRBJ2-5; V: TRBV5-1; size: NA; DNA: TGCGCCAGCAGCCTAGGGACTAGCGGGGGGGAGACCCAGTACTTC; CDR3: CASSLGTSGGETQYF
D: TRBD1; J: TRBJ1-5; V: TRBV2; size: NA; DNA: TGTGCCAGCAGTACAGACAGGGATAATCAGCCCCAGCATTTT; CDR3: CASSTDRDNQPQHF
D: NA; J: TRBJ2-1; V: TRBV3-1/TRBV3-2; size: NA; DNA: TGTGCCAGCAGCCAACTCACCAGGGATTTATCCTACAATGAGCAGTTCTTC; CDR3: CASSQLTRDLSYNEQFF
D: TRBD1; J: TRBJ1-1; V: TRBV11-1; size: few; DNA: TGTGCCAGCAGCTCGAGCCGGGACAGGGCTGAAGCTTTCTTT; CDR3: CASSSSRDRAEAFF
D: TRBD2; J: TRBJ2-1; V: TRBV24-1; size: once; DNA: TGTGCCACCAGTGCCTTGGGAGCGGGGGGTTACAATGAGCAGTTCTTC; CDR3: CATSALGAGGYNEQFF
D: NA; J: TRBJ1-5; V: TRBV12-5; size: NA; DNA: TGTGCTAGTGGTCCCGGGGGGAGCAATCAGCCCCAGCATTTT; CDR3: CASGPGGSNQPQHF
D: TRBD1; J: TRBJ1-2; V: TRBV24-1; size: NA; DNA: TGTGCCACCAGTGACCCCGGACAGGGTGAAAAAAGTGGCTACACCTTC; CDR3: CATSDPGQGEKSGYTF
D: NA; J: TRBJ2-3; V: TRBV9; size: NA; DNA: TGTGCCAGCAGCGTATACTACGGGGGGCGGGATACGCAGTATTTT; CDR3: CASSVYYGGRDTQYF
D: NA; J: TRBJ2-1; V: TRBV6-6; size: few; DNA: TGTGCCAGCAGGTACGGAGACGGGGCTGGGGAGCAGTTCTTC; CDR3: CASRYGDGAGEQFF
D: TRBD1; J: TRBJ1-6; V: TRBV12-5; size: NA; DNA: TGTGCTAGTGGTTTGAACAGGGGGCAAAAAAATTCACCCCTCCACTTT; CDR3: CASGLNRGQKNSPLHF
D: NA; J: TRBJ1-3; V: TRBV9; size: few; DNA: TGTGCCAGCAGCGTAGACATAACTGGAAACACCATATATTTT; CDR3: CASSVDITGNTIYF
D: TRBD2; J: TRBJ2-5; V: TRBV2; size: few; DNA: TGTGCCAGCAGCCTACTAGCGGGGGGTGGAGAGACCCAGTACTTC; CDR3: CASSLLAGGGETQYF
D: NA; J: TRBJ2-3; V: TRBV6-4; size: once; DNA: TGTGCCAGCAGCCTCGGGGGAAGCACAGATACGCAGTATTTT; CDR3: CASSLGGSTDTQYF
D: TRBD2; J: TRBJ2-5; V: TRBV18; size: NA; DNA: TGTGCCAGCTCACCATCTCCTAAGCGGGGAGGGGAGACCCAGTACTTC; CDR3: CASSPSPKRGGETQYF
D: TRBD1; J: TRBJ1-2; V: TRBV2; size: few; DNA: TGTGCCATCTTAGGGGACAGACTATATGGCTACACCTTC; CDR3: CAILGDRLYGYTF
D: NA; J: TRBJ1-3; V: TRBV5-1; size: few; DNA: TGCGCCAGCAGTTCAGGCGTACTCTCTGGAAACACCATATATTTT; CDR3: CASSSGVLSGNTIYF
D: NA; J: TRBJ2-5; V: TRBV24-1; size: NA; DNA: TGTGCCACCAGTCGAGGGGCCTTGGGTGAGACCCAGTACTTC; CDR3: CATSRGALGETQYF
D: NA; J: TRBJ1-6; V: TRBV6-5; size: NA; DNA: TGTGCCAGCAAGGGTAGTTATTCACCCCTCCACTTT; CDR3: CASKGSYSPLHF
D: NA; J: TRBJ2-5; V: TRBV12-3/TRBV12-4; size: few; DNA: TGTGCCAGCAGTTCCGGGGAGACCCAGTACTTC; CDR3: CASSSGETQYF
D: TRBD2; J: TRBJ2-1; V: TRBV18; size: NA; DNA: TGTGCCAGCTCACCACCCCAGGGCGGGGGGACTTATTACAATGAGCAGTTCTTC; CDR3: CASSPPQGGGTYYNEQFF
D: TRBD1; J: TRBJ1-5; V: TRBV10-2; size: NA; DNA: TGCGCCAGCAGGTTTGGACAGGGAAATCAGCCCCAGCATTTT; CDR3: CASRFGQGNQPQHF
D: NA; J: TRBJ1-2; V: TRBV28; size: once; DNA: TGTGCCAGCAGTTTGGGGCAGGGTCTAAAGGGCTACACCTTC; CDR3: CASSLGQGLKGYTF
D: TRBD1; J: TRBJ1-4; V: TRBV18; size: few; DNA: TGTGCCAGCTCACCGCAGGGGGCTACTAATGAAAAACTGTTTTTT; CDR3: CASSPQGATNEKLFF
D: TRBD1; J: TRBJ2-6; V: TRBV3-1/TRBV3-2; size: few; DNA: TGTGCCAGCAGCCAAACAGGGGGTGGGGCCAACGTCCTGACTTTC; CDR3: CASSQTGGGANVLTF